Sequencing of this TCR beta chain was carried out in a study of graft-versus-host responses after intestinal transplantation. Looking at the study overall: Every one of the recipients received anti-thymocyte globulin induction and afterwards took tacrolimus and steroids for 3 to 4 years.

CFSE-labeled responder cells (approximately 200,000) were plated with approximately 200,000 irradiated, violet-dye-labeled stimulator cells. Assay used: immunoSEQ multiplex PCR; TCRdb lists only in-frame clones, some missing. The sample shows around 20,000 clones, 30% to 40% of them seen only once. This CDR3 is built from 16 residues. From germline, CDR1 is SGHRS and CDR2 YFSETQ. The starting material was alloreactive CD8+ T cells from a mixed lymphocyte reaction culture, obtained before intestinal transplant. Subset in this sample: CFSE-low proliferating T cells sorted from roughly 6-day pre-transplant mixed lymphocyte reaction (GvH or HvG direction). The sequence was collected from a human patient who received an intestinal transplant. J is TRBJ2-5 and V is TRBV5-1, with a tentative D call TRBD1 (6 bases). The better agreement between TRBJ2-7 and the DNA end casts doubt on the J call. The CDR3 sequence: CASSLDKDSQYYEQYF. Here the CDR3 DNA reads TGCGCCAGCAGCTTGGATAAGGACAGTCAGTACTACGAGCAGTACTTC.